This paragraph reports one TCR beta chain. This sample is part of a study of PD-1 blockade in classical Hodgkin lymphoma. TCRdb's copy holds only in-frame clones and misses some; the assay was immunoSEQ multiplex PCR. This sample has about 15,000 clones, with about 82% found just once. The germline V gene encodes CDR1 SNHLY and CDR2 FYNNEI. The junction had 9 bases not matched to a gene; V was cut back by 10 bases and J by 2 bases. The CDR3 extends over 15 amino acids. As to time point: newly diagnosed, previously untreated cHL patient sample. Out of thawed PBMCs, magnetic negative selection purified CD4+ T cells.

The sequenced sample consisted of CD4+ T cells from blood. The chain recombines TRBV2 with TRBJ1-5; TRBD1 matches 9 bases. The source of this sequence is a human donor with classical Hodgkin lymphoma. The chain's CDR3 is CATKPQGAGNQPQHF. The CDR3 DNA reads TGTGCCACAAAACCACAGGGGGCCGGCAATCAGCCCCAGCATTTT. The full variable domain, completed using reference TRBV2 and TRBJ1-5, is EPEVTQTPSHQVTQMGQEVILRCVPISNHLYFYWYRQILGQKVEFLVSFYNNEISEKSEIFDDQFSVERPDGSNFTLKIRSTKLEDSAMYFCATKPQGAGNQPQHFGDGTRLSIL.